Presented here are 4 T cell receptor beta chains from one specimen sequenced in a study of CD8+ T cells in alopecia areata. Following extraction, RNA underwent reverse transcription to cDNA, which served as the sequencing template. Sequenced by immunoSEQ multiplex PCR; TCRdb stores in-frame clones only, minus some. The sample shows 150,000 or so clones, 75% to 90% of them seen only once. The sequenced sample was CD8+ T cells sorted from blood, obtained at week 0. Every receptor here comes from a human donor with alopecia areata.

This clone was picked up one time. CDR3 amino acids: CSVGTSGRYQETQYF. In DNA form, the CDR3 reads TGCAGCGTTGGGACTAGCGGGAGGTACCAAGAGACCCAGTACTTC. The rearrangement links TRBV29-1 to TRBJ2-5; 14 bases fit TRBD2. With V trimmed by 4 bases and J by 0 bases, 1 base remained unmatched. CDR3 length equals 15 residues. The germline gives CDR1 SQVTM, CDR2 ANQGSEA.

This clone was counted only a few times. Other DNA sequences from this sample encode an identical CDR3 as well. CDR3 sequence reads: CASSSSYEQYF. Here the CDR3 DNA reads TGTGCCAGCAGTTCCTCCTACGAGCAGTACTTC. The chain links TRBV27 to TRBJ2-7; D call uncertain. Germline CDR1 reads MNHEY; CDR2 reads SMNVEV (reference sequence). The CDR3 extends over 11 amino acids. Trimming pared 4 bases from V and 0 bases from J, leaving 1 base between.

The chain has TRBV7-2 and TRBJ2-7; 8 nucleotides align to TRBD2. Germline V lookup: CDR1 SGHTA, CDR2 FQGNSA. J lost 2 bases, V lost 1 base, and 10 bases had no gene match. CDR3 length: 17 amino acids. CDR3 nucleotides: TGTGCCAGCAGCTTAGATCGGGAGGGCCGTGTCACCTACGAGCAGTACTTC. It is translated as CASSLDREGRVTYEQYF.

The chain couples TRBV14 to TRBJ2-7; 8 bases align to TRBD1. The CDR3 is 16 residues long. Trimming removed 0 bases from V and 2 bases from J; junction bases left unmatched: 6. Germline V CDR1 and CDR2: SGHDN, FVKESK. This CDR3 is CASSQDYWTGPYEQYF. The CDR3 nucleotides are TGTGCCAGCAGCCAAGATTATTGGACAGGGCCCTACGAGCAGTACTTC.